This T cell receptor beta chain comes out of a study of blood T cell repertoires in COVID-19. Study in general: Donors in the United States, Italy and Spain gave samples during acute or convalescent COVID-19.

Only in-frame clones appear in the TCRdb table, and some are missing; sequencing was by immunoSEQ multiplex PCR. The sample holds 35,000 to 40,000 clones, nearly 90% seen once. CDR3 length equals 15 residues. Germline CDR1 reads MGHRA; CDR2 reads YSYEKL. Losses at the gene ends were 4 bases for V and 7 bases for J; bases not matched to a gene: 6. What was sequenced was peripheral blood. The V call is TRBV4-1, the J call TRBJ1-4, with 10 bases fitting TRBD1. The source of this sequence is a man aged 60 to 75 with COVID-19, enrolled during active disease. This CDR3 is CASSPERDRGEKLFF. The DNA of the CDR3 is TGCGCCAGCAGCCCCGAACGGGACAGGGGTGAAAAACTGTTTTTT.